These T cell receptor beta chains were read from a single sample in a study of blood T cell repertoires in COVID-19. TCRdb's copy holds only in-frame clones and misses some; the assay was immunoSEQ multiplex PCR. Of around 160,000 clones listed, roughly four fifths are singletons. The sequencing sample was made of PBMCs or T cells enriched from blood (not recorded which). Every receptor here comes from a man over 45 who had recovered from COVID-19. The conserved cysteine and the conserved F or W are not part of the CDR3 here. A D gene is named only where the DNA matches it firmly.

length: 14
D: -
V: TRBV3-1/TRBV3-2
CDR3: ASSLGARTIFNEQF

length: 15
D: -
V: TRBV19
CDR3: ASSMGAGGANNQPQH

length: 12
D: TRBD2
V: TRBV19
CDR3: ASRPSGNTKTQY

length: 11
D: TRBD2
V: TRBV24-1
CDR3: ATSWGLQETQY

length: 11
D: -
V: TRBV5-1
CDR3: ASSSGHVYGYT

length: 12
D: TRBD1
V: TRBV5-1
CDR3: ASSSDRHDEKLF

length: 11
D: -
V: TRBV14
CDR3: ASSQYGVRGQY

length: 10
D: -
V: TRBV29-1
CDR3: SVRDNSNEQY

length: 9
D: TRBD1
V: TRBV6-5
CDR3: ASSSGGGYT

length: 11
D: -
V: TRBV20-1
CDR3: SASREHTGELF

length: 13
D: -
V: TRBV5-1
CDR3: ASSLGLGTNEKLF

length: 14
D: TRBD2
V: TRBV11-2
CDR3: ASSGRTSGRGNEQF

length: 12
D: -
V: TRBV5-4
CDR3: ASSLVGAKNIQY

length: 11
D: TRBD1
V: TRBV7-9
CDR3: ASSLRGGDEQF

length: 12
D: -
V: TRBV5-4
CDR3: ASSLGTQGSTIY

length: 12
D: -
V: TRBV3-1/TRBV3-2
CDR3: ASSQELQGAGYT

length: 11
D: -
V: TRBV7-9
CDR3: ANSAAANTEAF

length: 13
D: -
V: TRBV6-5
CDR3: ASATGLPSSYEQY

length: 12
D: TRBD1
V: TRBV4-1
CDR3: ASSPAGQAYEQY

length: 12
D: TRBD1
V: TRBV2
CDR3: ASRGTGSNQPQH

length: 12
D: TRBD1
V: TRBV9
CDR3: ASSRGTGAYEQY

length: 12
D: TRBD1
V: TRBV30
CDR3: AWLDRDKTGELF

length: 11
D: -
V: TRBV19
CDR3: ASSIPRNTEAF

length: 11
D: -
V: TRBV18
CDR3: ASSPQGNTEAF

length: 15
D: TRBD2
V: TRBV27
CDR3: ASSFQTLAPSYNEQF

length: 9
D: -
V: TRBV2
CDR3: ASRSGAEAF

length: 12
D: -
V: TRBV28
CDR3: ASSYHRQLTEAF

length: 12
D: -
V: TRBV11-1
CDR3: ASDPIGGLTEAF

length: 12
D: TRBD2
V: TRBV28
CDR3: ASSLPSGRSGQF

length: 11
D: -
V: TRBV28
CDR3: ASSLSGEYGYT

length: 14
D: TRBD2
V: TRBV18
CDR3: ASSSTSDGFSYEQY

length: 13
D: -
V: TRBV6-1
CDR3: ASSEWTRRLYGYT

length: 12
D: -
V: TRBV19
CDR3: ASSILGGNTEAF

length: 13
D: -
V: TRBV25-1
CDR3: ASSESGVRDSPLH

length: 12
D: -
V: TRBV5-1
CDR3: ASSLEPWETEAF

length: 13
D: TRBD2
V: TRBV6-5
CDR3: ASSYSSGGTYEQY

length: 15
D: TRBD1
V: TRBV19
CDR3: ASSKETGGISYNEQF

length: 10
D: -
V: TRBV29-1
CDR3: SGKRHPDTQY

length: 13
D: -
V: TRBV7-8
CDR3: ASSLVWASNQPQH

length: 13
D: TRBD2
V: TRBV19
CDR3: ASQRSGGAGETQY

length: 13
D: TRBD2
V: TRBV19
CDR3: ASTILAGSRGEQF

length: 12
D: -
V: TRBV28
CDR3: ASLRLGHTGELF

length: 14
D: TRBD2
V: TRBV6-2/TRBV6-3
CDR3: ASSPGGAGASYEQY

length: 12
D: TRBD1
V: TRBV11-2
CDR3: ASSLVRTGHGYT

length: 13
D: TRBD2
V: TRBV7-8
CDR3: ASSLLAGGADTQY

length: 12
D: -
V: TRBV15
CDR3: ATSRGILAPEQY

length: 13
D: -
V: TRBV5-1
CDR3: ASSLDAFTGGGYT

length: 11
D: -
V: TRBV28
CDR3: ASTDRAKNIQY

length: 14
D: -
V: TRBV18
CDR3: ASSPPGLISGNTIY

length: 14
D: TRBD2
V: TRBV7-6
CDR3: ASSLDGTSGIYEQY

length: 17
D: TRBD2
V: TRBV28
CDR3: ASSRLRLISGGDTDTQY

length: 12
D: -
V: TRBV2
CDR3: ASSVGTSTGELF

length: 13
D: TRBD1
V: TRBV28
CDR3: ASSPDRGMNTEAF

length: 11
D: -
V: TRBV6-5
CDR3: ASSSDSSYEQY

length: 13
D: TRBD1
V: TRBV5-1
CDR3: ASSTRGTGDEKLF

length: 13
D: -
V: TRBV11-2
CDR3: ASSLAPQGQDEQY

length: 13
D: TRBD1
V: TRBV28
CDR3: ASSLRQGAWYGYT

length: 14
D: TRBD1
V: TRBV13
CDR3: ASSSEIQGAFFEQY

length: 11
D: -
V: TRBV27
CDR3: ASYNRDTGELF

length: 12
D: -
V: TRBV29-1
CDR3: SVVTGPSNQPQH